This T cell receptor (beta chain) was documented in a study of shared clonotypes between healthy human individuals (dated by TCRdb to the early 2020s). At the level of the whole study: A couple of women and a few men aged 18 to 49 years were included in the cohort. For each donor, CD4 naive and CD4 memory were each given three plates, CD8 naive was given two plates, and CD8 memory was given one plate. The study deeply sequenced blood TCR repertoires of five healthy adults to estimate repertoire size and the extent of clonotype sharing between individuals. To increase sequencing depth and limit assay-specific biases, different laboratories used diverse techniques to prepare libraries and sequence TCR repertoires. Between about 0.94 and 8.9 billion PBMCs per donor were obtained by leukapheresis. The investigation overall reported the following: Rarefaction of sorted-subset datasets indicated incomplete sequencing despite the large sequencing depth. Because the study included only a small number of donors, the genetic and exposure-history diversity represented was limited. Pairwise subsampling led to the expectation that sequencing depth would affect the degree of clonotype sharing among donors. Sharing across a handful of donors was observed for about 5% of naive CD4, under 4% of naive CD8, around 2.5% of memory CD4, and about 0.38% of memory CD8 clonotypes. Larger estimated clonotype richness was generally found for naive subsets than for memory subsets. Only blood was sampled, and tissue TCR repertoires likely differ from those in blood. Clonotypes shared by all four sorted-subset donors showed higher generation probabilities than non-shared clonotypes.

Only one count was recorded for this clone. Its binding antigen is unknown. Qualities for individual bases were not recorded, and no much larger clone is one base off. The donors were healthy, HIV-negative adults with no recently reported acute infections or vaccinations. Every donor was a Caucasian adult living in Nashville, Tennessee, USA. Magnetic negative selection was used to enrich CD4+ T cells, after which naive cells were positively selected on CD45RA and the negative fraction became the memory subset. Blood was collected by leukapheresis, and PBMCs were isolated by Ficoll-Histopaque density gradient centrifugation and then cryopreserved in liquid nitrogen vapor phase. Analytical flow cytometry was used to check the purity and quantity of each magnetically sorted T cell population. Genomic DNA was isolated from each sorted fraction and quantified by UV absorbance on a Nanodrop 2000c. Using the deep immunoSEQ assay, TCR CDR3 regions were amplified from genomic DNA by multiplex PCR. Extracted genomic DNA from each cell subset was distributed evenly across all wells of several immunoSEQ 96-well plates, and each plate was treated as a replicate. Each replicate PCR for sorted subsets received about 200 ng genomic DNA, equal to some 32,000 T cell genomes. Purified libraries were measured with a Qubit 3.0 fluorometer, size-checked on a Bioanalyzer 2100, and measured again with the KAPA Library Quantification kit. Each immunoSEQ 96-well plate was sequenced on its own single-read 150-cycle Illumina NextSeq 550 flow cell. In the authors' own workflow: Because only junctional sequences without quality scores were contained in the immunoSEQ output, filtering matching that applied to full-length reads could not be performed. Sequences were annotated with PyIR, a Python wrapper for IgBLAST v1.9, using IMGT germline references to assign V/J genes and CDR3. Any read was removed if the V/J assignment was weak (E-value above 1e-6), the CDR3 was missing, or the read contained stop codons, out-of-frame junctions, or ambiguous translated residues. A V3J clonotype was defined by an identical inferred V gene, J gene, and CDR3 amino acid sequence. Percentage overlap between repertoires was calculated by dividing the number of shared unique clonotypes by the size of the smaller repertoire. Three approaches were used to assess repertoire richness: RTK rarefaction, the Chao1 estimator, and Recon v2.1 estimates of unobserved clonotypes. OLGA was used to compute generation probabilities for all TCRbeta clonotypes that the gDNA method yielded from a handful of donors. The clones in this table, taken by TCRdb from immuneACCESS, are in-frame only. Not every clone is retained; where verified, under half of the shortfall comes from an unresolved V gene, and the cause of the rest is unknown. The DNA was the basis for D and trimming; V, J and clone size are from that table. The sample table contains some 1 million clones; only one count was recorded for 65% to 80% of them. Of the sample, 1.4% falls within the top ten clones.

Compared with germline, V lacks 7 bases and J lacks 0 bases; bases without a gene match: 4. Looking up the germline V gene yields CDR1 MNHNS and CDR2 SASEGT. Taken from cysteine to phenylalanine, the CDR3 has 14 residues. Only the CDR3 DNA stays, 42 bases, in frame from base 1. The material sequenced was memory CD4+ T cells sorted from blood. The cell subset or site tag for this specimen amounts to: CD45RA-negative fraction. The chain links TRBV6-1 with TRBJ2-7, with TRBD2 identical over 9 junction bases. This receptor was obtained from a man between 18 and 35 years old in good health. The CDR3 sequence is CASTATSGSYEQYF. The DNA reads as follows: TGTGCCAGCACCGCGACTAGCGGCTCCTACGAGCAGTACTTC.